These 18 T cell receptor beta chains were all obtained from the same sample, sequenced in a study of T cells in Graves' hyperthyroidism and ophthalmopathy. RNA transcripts yielded amplified TCR beta CDR3 regions. TCR CDR3 regions were first amplified by RT-PCR with HTBI primers. One entry per CDR3 protein, called by TCRdb with MiXCR from the multiplex PCR reads. Of around 580,000 distinct CDR3 sequences listed, about 43% are singletons. Sequenced material: peripheral blood or thyroid tissue (not recorded which). These receptor sequences come from a woman between 18 and 29 years old with Graves' hyperthyroidism.

A word on this clonotype: This may be a read error: a much more frequent sequence differs by one nucleotide. The chain links TRBV10-3 to TRBJ1-6; D call uncertain. Per germline, CDR1 ENHRY and CDR2 SYGVKD. V was pared by 5 bases and J by 15 bases, with 11 bases between. This CDR3 spans 11 amino acids. CDR3: CAISYRGFLHF. The CDR3 DNA follows: TGTGCCATCAGTTATCGGGGATTCCTCCACTTT.

The chain uses TRBV6-2 or TRBV6-3 and TRBJ2-5; TRBD2 might be the D (5 bases). CDR3 length: 16 amino acids. With 5 bases removed from V and 5 bases from J, the gap between germline ends came to 21 bases. Germline CDR1 MNHEY, CDR2 SVGEGT. DNA of the CDR3: TGTGCCAGCAGTGAAGCTCTCGGGATATACGGGGAGACCCAGTACTTC. This sequence encodes CASSEALGIYGETQYF.

This clonotype was observed many times. V usage is TRBV12-3 or TRBV12-4 and J usage is TRBJ1-2; TRBD1 aligns across 8 bases. With V trimmed by 2 bases and J by 7 bases, 9 bases remained unmatched. CDR3 length equals 15 residues. The CDR3 reads CASSLKRTGFSGYTF. The CDR3 region has the DNA TGTGCCAGCAGTTTAAAAAGGACAGGGTTTAGTGGCTACACCTTC.

This clonotype was seen once. A much larger clone lies one base from this, so it may be a read error. This rearrangement joins TRBV7-9 to TRBJ1-3, with D maybe TRBD1 (5 bases). The CDR3 contains 16 residues. CDR1 is SEHNR and CDR2 is FQNEAQ in the germline V gene (reference sequence). The ends were cut back, 3 bases at V and 0 bases at J, with 12 bases in the middle. For the CDR3, the DNA is TGTGCCAGCAGCTTCACAGGACCGAGCTCTGGAAACACCATATATTTT. Translated: CASSFTGPSSGNTIYF.

This clonotype has ten or more counts. This chain connects TRBV4-2 to TRBJ1-1, with a weak D call TRBD1 (5 bases). Between the trimmed V and J ends, which lost 6 bases and 2 bases, there was a span of 28 bases. The CDR3 has 19 residues. Germline values: CDR1 LGHNA, CDR2 YNFKEQ. CDR3 sequence reads: CASSLIYVGDGTKNTEAFF. The DNA for the CDR3 is TGTGCCAGCAGTCTAATATACGTGGGAGACGGGACGAAAAACACTGAAGCTTTCTTT.

In its sample, this clonotype was seen many times. CDR3 DNA sequence: TGTGCCACCCGGGCGGGCCTTAGCACTGAAGCTTTCTTT. Residues: CATRAGLSTEAFF. J is TRBJ1-1 and V is TRBV24-1, with no clear D. This CDR3 has 13 amino acids. CDR1 and CDR2 (germline): KGHDR, SFDVKD. V was cut by 9 bases and J by 4 bases, with 14 bases left in between.

This clonotype came up once. V is TRBV29-1 and J is TRBJ2-1; TRBD2 matches at 7 bases. In germline, CDR1 is SQVTM, CDR2 ANQGSEA. With 3 bases clipped from V and 0 bases from J, the junction kept 8 bases outside the gene matches. CDR3 length equals 16 residues. CDR3 DNA: TGCAGCGTTGATGGGTCGGCGGGAGACTCCTACAATGAGCAGTTCTTC. Protein sequence: CSVDGSAGDSYNEQFF.

This clonotype showed up many times. The chain joins TRBV7-8 to TRBJ1-4; D possibly corresponds to TRBD1 (5 bases). The CDR3 has 15 amino acids. Germline V CDR1 and CDR2: SGHVS, FQNEAQ. Trimming cost V 4 bases and J 4 bases, with 13 bases left between them. CDR3 loop: CASSSPGGSNEKLFF. In DNA form, the CDR3 reads TGTGCCAGCAGCTCCCCGGGGGGGAGTAATGAAAAACTGTTTTTT.

This clonotype was seen only once. The genes are TRBV10-3 and TRBJ1-1, with D possibly matching TRBD1 (5 bases). This CDR3 comprises 11 residues. The ends were cut back, 11 bases at V and 2 bases at J, with 9 bases in the middle. The V gene's germline CDR1 is ENHRY and CDR2 SYGVKD. DNA of the CDR3: TGTGCCGTCCAGGGAAACACTGAAGCTTTCTTT. Translated, it gives CAVQGNTEAFF.

This clonotype was counted at least ten times. The V gene is TRBV29-1, the J gene TRBJ2-3, with D tentatively TRBD1 or TRBD2 (5 bases each). The CDR3 has 12 amino acids. Trimming removed 0 bases from V and 6 bases from J, with 7 bases in between. CDR1 SQVTM and CDR2 ANQGSEA come from the germline V gene. Here the CDR3 DNA reads TGCAGCGTTGAAGAAGGGGAGGATACGCAGTATTTT. The encoded protein is CSVEEGEDTQYF.

This clonotype came up many times. This rearrangement joins TRBV20-1 to TRBJ2-2; D is perhaps TRBD1 (6 bases). The CDR3 runs to 15 residues. Trimming left V 6 bases short and J 6 bases short, with 20 bases between. From germline, CDR1 is DFQATT and CDR2 SNEGSKA (reference sequence). This CDR3 is CSAPRSGAVAGELFF. DNA of the CDR3: TGCAGTGCCCCGAGGTCAGGGGCAGTGGCCGGGGAGCTGTTTTTT.

This clonotype has ten or more counts. The chain employs TRBV19 and TRBJ2-3, with 13 bases lining up with TRBD2. With V trimmed by 5 bases and J by 8 bases, 4 bases remained unmatched. There are 14 residues in the CDR3. Germline values: CDR1 LNHDA, CDR2 SQIVND (reference sequence). In DNA, the CDR3 is TGTGCCAGTAGTCGGACTAGCGGGGGTTTTACGCAGTATTTT. Translation: CASSRTSGGFTQYF.

This clonotype was detected a few times. The chain joins TRBV7-8 to TRBJ2-7, with D perhaps assigned TRBD1 or TRBD2 (6 bases each). The V gene's germline CDR1 is SGHVS and CDR2 FQNEAQ. The CDR3 sequence is 13 residues long. Trimming shortened V by 7 bases and J by 4 bases, and 14 bases separated the two germline ends. Here the CDR3 reads CASTGGQAYEQYF. The CDR3, as DNA: TGTGCCAGCACCGGGGGCCAAGCTTACGAGCAGTACTTC.

There are many counts of this clonotype. The chain couples TRBV7-9 to TRBJ1-5; D not resolved. Germline values: CDR1 SEHNR, CDR2 FQNEAQ (reference sequence). V was trimmed by 1 base and J by 6 bases, leaving 7 bases between them. This CDR3 has 13 amino acids. The CDR3 nucleotides are TGTGCCAGCAGCTTAGGCGGAACTCAGCCCCAGCATTTT. The encoded protein is CASSLGGTQPQHF.

This chain joins TRBV7-2 and TRBJ2-5; 10 nucleotides line up with TRBD2. The CDR3 covers 20 residues. V trimming: 0 bases; J trimming: 5 bases; junction bases outside the gene matches: 18. The germline CDR1 and CDR2 sequences are SGHTA and FQGNSA. In nucleotides, the CDR3 is TGTGCCAGCAGCTTAGCGCCCGGGGCGAGCGGGAGGGCTCTGGGGGAGACCCAGTACTTC. Encoded protein: CASSLAPGASGRALGETQYF.

On this clonotype: At one end the junction does not follow the germline gene, possibly because of a read error. The chain employs TRBV7-9 and TRBJ2-7; TRBD2 might be the D (7 bases). The CDR3 is 16 amino acids. CDR1 is SEHNR, CDR2 FQNEAQ, per germline (reference sequence). CDR3 amino acids: CASSLAPRGDTGELYF. In DNA form, the CDR3 reads TGTGCCAGCAGCTTAGCCCCCCGGGGGGACACCGGGGAGCTGTACTTC.

This clonotype was observed once. The V call is TRBV7-7, the J call TRBJ1-2, with 10 positions matching TRBD1. Trimming removed 1 base from V and 5 bases from J; junction bases left unmatched: 7. This CDR3 has 16 residues. The germline CDR1 and CDR2 sequences are SSHAT and FNYEAQ (reference sequence). In DNA form, the CDR3 reads TGTGCCAGCAGCTTAGTCCGACAGGGGGCATCGTATGGCTACACCTTC. Amino acid sequence: CASSLVRQGASYGYTF.

This clonotype was seen ten or more times. The J gene is TRBJ1-1, the V gene TRBV10-3; D is perhaps TRBD1 (5 bases). V was shortened by 9 bases and J by 7 bases, with 12 bases between the two germline ends. Germline V gene lookup returns CDR1 ENHRY and CDR2 SYGVKD. There are 11 residues in the CDR3. The CDR3 sequence is CAIQGRGEAFF. The CDR3, as DNA: TGTGCCATTCAGGGAAGGGGTGAAGCTTTCTTT.